The clone carrying this TCR beta chain was recorded once. The data belong to a study of technical replicates of blood from several donors. The assay was immunoSEQ multiplex PCR, and TCRdb's table has in-frame clones only and misses some. Of under 85,000 clones detected, roughly 96% appear once; the ten largest clones hold 0.21%. The CDR3 is made up of 14 amino acids. Looked up from germline, CDR1 is SGHNT and CDR2 is YYREEE (reference sequence). V was pared by 6 bases and J by 7 bases, with 10 bases of the junction left unmatched. V gene TRBV5-4 combines with J gene TRBJ1-2, with 9 positions matching TRBD1. The sample taken for sequencing was T cells isolated from PBMCs. This TCR derives from a human donor in good health. The CDR3 DNA is TGTGCCAGCACCACGGGACAGGGAATGCGTGGCTACACCTTC. Its protein product is CASTTGQGMRGYTF. Full variable domain (missing parts from reference TRBV5-4 and TRBJ1-2): ETGVTQSPTHLIKTRGQQVTLRCSSQSGHNTVSWYQQALGQGPQFIFQYYREEENGRGNFPPRFSGLQFPNYSSELNVNALELDDSALYLCASTTGQGMRGYTFGSGTRLTVV.